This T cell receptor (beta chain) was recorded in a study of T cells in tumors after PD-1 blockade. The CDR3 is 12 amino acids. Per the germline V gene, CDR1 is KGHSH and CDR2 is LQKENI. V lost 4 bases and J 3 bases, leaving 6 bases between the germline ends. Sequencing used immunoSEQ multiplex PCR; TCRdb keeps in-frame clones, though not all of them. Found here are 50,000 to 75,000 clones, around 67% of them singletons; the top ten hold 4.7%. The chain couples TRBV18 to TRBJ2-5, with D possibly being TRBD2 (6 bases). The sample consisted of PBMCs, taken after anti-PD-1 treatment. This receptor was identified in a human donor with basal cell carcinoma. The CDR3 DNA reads TGTGCCAGCTCACGGGGGGAAGAGACCCAGTACTTC. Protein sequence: CASSRGEETQYF.